The next 10 T cell receptor beta chains were all read from a single sample in a study of liver allograft versus peripheral blood T cells. Study in general: Recipients' peripheral blood served as the comparator for T cell receptor repertoires in transplanted livers.

TCRdb redid the calling of the reads with MiXCR, one entry per CDR3 protein. Counted here are 7,000 to 9,500 distinct CDR3 sequences, about 15% occurring once; the ten biggest clones make up about 4.5%. These receptors originate from a human patient who had a liver transplant. Some T cells may trace back to the graft donor.

V usage is TRBV5-1 and J usage is TRBJ2-1; possible D gene TRBD1, 5 bases. The length of the CDR3 is 14 residues. Per germline, CDR1 SGHRS and CDR2 YFSETQ. Trimming took off 4 bases at V and 5 bases at J, with 13 bases between the two ends. CDR3 sequence (DNA): TGCGCCAGCAGCCCCAGGACAACTAACAATGAGCAGTTCTTC. Its protein is CASSPRTTNNEQFF.

In this sample, this clonotype turned up once. V and J are TRBV28 and TRBJ2-7; 11 bases agree with TRBD1. Trimming took 7 bases from V and 2 from J; bases not matched to a gene: 7. The germline CDR1 and CDR2 sequences are MDHEN and SYDVKM. The CDR3 length is 15 residues. The CDR3 DNA is TGTGCCAGCACCCCTGGGGACAGGGGGACCTACGAGCAGTACTTC. This sequence encodes CASTPGDRGTYEQYF.

By its share, this clonotype is medium-sized. This sequence joins TRBV15 and TRBJ1-6; D call uncertain. This CDR3 comprises 14 residues. Germline V lookup: CDR1 LNHNV, CDR2 YYDKDF (reference sequence). With 1 base removed from V and 11 bases from J, the gap between germline ends came to 12 bases. CDR3 region: CATSRARDGTPLHF. Here the CDR3 DNA reads TGTGCCACCAGCAGAGCCCGAGACGGGACACCCCTCCACTTT.

This clonotype was seen many times. This chain uses TRBV20-1 with TRBJ2-2; 7 nucleotides match TRBD2. There are 18 residues in the CDR3. The germline V gene encodes CDR1 DFQATT and CDR2 SNEGSKA (reference sequence). V lost 1 base and J lost 5; bases outside the gene matches: 16. The CDR3 loop is CSARAMGLAEFYTGELFF. As DNA, the CDR3 is TGCAGTGCTAGAGCCATGGGGCTAGCGGAGTTCTATACCGGGGAGCTGTTTTTT.

Within the sample, this clonotype is medium-sized (0.01 to 0.1%). The CDR3 here is CASSDGSGEKLFF. CDR3 coding DNA: TGTGCCAGCTCAGATGGGTCCGGTGAAAAACTGTTTTTT. The chain uses TRBV18 and TRBJ1-4; D gene unclear. V lost 5 bases and J 7 bases, leaving 11 bases between the germline ends. Per the germline V gene, CDR1 is KGHSH and CDR2 is LQKENI. This CDR3 comprises 13 residues.

This clonotype is medium-sized. The V gene is TRBV29-1, the J gene TRBJ2-7; D is unresolved. This CDR3 contains 13 residues. CDR1 is SQVTM, CDR2 ANQGSEA, per germline. V dropped 4 bases and J dropped 2 bases, with 12 bases sitting between them. The CDR3 DNA reads as TGCAGCGTTGCAACCAATCTACCCTACGAGCAGTACTTC. The encoded protein is CSVATNLPYEQYF.

This clonotype was counted a few times. The chain recombines TRBV30 with TRBJ2-7, with D hard to call. Germline V lookup: CDR1 GTSNPN, CDR2 SVGIG (reference sequence). The CDR3 loop spans 12 amino acids. The V and J ends lost 3 bases and 5 bases respectively, with 11 bases between them. The CDR3 here is CAWSLSDHEQYF. The CDR3 DNA sequence: TGTGCCTGGAGCCTTTCAGACCACGAGCAGTACTTC. Supplemented by reference TRBV30 and TRBJ2-7, the full variable domain reads SQTIHQWPATLVQPVGSPLSLECTVEGTSNPNLYWYRQAAGRGLQLLFYSVGIGQISSEVPQNLSASRPQDRQFILSSKKLLLSDSGFYLCAWSLSDHEQYFGPGTRLTVT.

The V gene is TRBV29-1, the J gene TRBJ2-3, with D tentatively TRBD2 (5 bases). The CDR3 consists of 14 residues. V was pared by 8 bases and J by 4 bases, with 19 bases between. CDR1 and CDR2 (germline): SQVTM, ANQGSEA. CDR3 DNA sequence: TGCAGCCGTCGACTACAGCACGGGTCAGATACGCAGTATTTT. Translating gives CSRRLQHGSDTQYF.

This clonotype came up many times. This chain links TRBV19 with TRBJ2-1; 12 nucleotides match TRBD2. This CDR3 contains 15 residues. Losses at the gene ends were 4 bases for V and 13 bases for J; bases not matched to a gene: 11. Germline V gene sequence: CDR1 LNHDA, CDR2 SQIVND (reference sequence). CDR3 amino acids: CASSTGLAGRSEQFF. In DNA, the CDR3 is TGTGCCAGTAGTACCGGACTAGCGGGAAGAAGTGAACAGTTCTTC.

This clonotype has ten or more counts. The chain is built from TRBV30 and TRBJ1-2; D is perhaps TRBD1 (5 bases). The CDR3 contains 13 residues. The germline CDR1 and CDR2 sequences are GTSNPN and SVGIG (reference sequence). The germline V and J ends were trimmed by 7 bases and 4 bases, with 16 bases remaining between them. The CDR3 DNA reads TGTGCCTTCGACGGGGGAAATGGCTATGGCTACACCTTC. Its protein is CAFDGGNGYGYTF.